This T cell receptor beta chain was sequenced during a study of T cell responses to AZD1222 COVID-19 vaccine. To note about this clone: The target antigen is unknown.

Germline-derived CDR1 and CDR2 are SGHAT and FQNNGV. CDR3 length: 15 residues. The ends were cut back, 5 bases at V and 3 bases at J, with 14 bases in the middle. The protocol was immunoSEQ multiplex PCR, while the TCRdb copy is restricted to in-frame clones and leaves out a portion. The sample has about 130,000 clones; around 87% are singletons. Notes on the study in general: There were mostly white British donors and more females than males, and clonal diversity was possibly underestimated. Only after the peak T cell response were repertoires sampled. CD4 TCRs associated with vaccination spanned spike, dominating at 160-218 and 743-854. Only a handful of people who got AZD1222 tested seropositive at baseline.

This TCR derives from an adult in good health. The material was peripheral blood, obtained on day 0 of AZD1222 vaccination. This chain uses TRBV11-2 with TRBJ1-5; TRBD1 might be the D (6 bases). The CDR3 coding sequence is TGTGCCAGCAGCCCGGGGACAACCAACAATCAGCCCCAGCATTTT. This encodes CASSPGTTNNQPQHF.